These 6 T cell receptor beta chains were all obtained from the same sample, sequenced in a study of cytomegalovirus exposure and HLA in healthy donors. This PCR relied on a set of 60 Vbeta primers and 13 Jbeta primers. The table came from immunoSEQ multiplex PCR; TCRdb's copy has only in-frame clones and leaves some out. The sample holds roughly 140,000 clones, about 82% seen once. The sample was PBMCs. The receptors shown here come from a man younger than 40 in good health and CMV-seronegative.

J is TRBJ1-4 and V is TRBV25-1; TRBD1 is a possible D gene (6 bases). Germline lookup yields CDR1 MGHDK and CDR2 SYGVNS. This CDR3 is 16 amino acids long. V lost 1 base to trimming and J lost 1 base, with 10 bases between them. CDR3 protein: CASSEWGGRTNEKLFF. CDR3 in DNA: TGTGCCAGCAGTGAATGGGGGGGGCGAACTAATGAAAAACTGTTTTTT.

The V gene is TRBV5-1, the J gene TRBJ2-2; D possibly corresponds to TRBD1 (6 bases). V was shortened by 0 bases and J by 6 bases, with 9 bases between the two germline ends. This CDR3 has 14 amino acids. Looked up from germline, CDR1 is SGHRS and CDR2 is YFSETQ. The CDR3 coding sequence is TGCGCCAGCAGCTTGGCAGGGGAATCCGGGGAGCTGTTTTTT. This translates into CASSLAGESGELFF. Filled out from reference TRBV5-1 and TRBJ2-2, the complete variable domain reads KAGVTQTPRYLIKTRGQQVTLSCSPISGHRSVSWYQQTPGQGLQFLFEYFSETQRNKGNFPGRFSGRQFSNSRSEMNVSTLELGDSALYLCASSLAGESGELFFGEGSRLTVL.

V and J are TRBV5-1 and TRBJ2-1; 13 bases agree with TRBD2. Trimming cost V 2 bases and J 6 bases; bases outside gene matches: 2. The CDR3 runs to 15 residues. Per the germline V gene, CDR1 is SGHRS and CDR2 is YFSETQ. This CDR3 is CASSLLAGGPNEQFF. The CDR3 DNA follows: TGCGCCAGCAGCTTACTAGCGGGAGGGCCCAATGAGCAGTTCTTC.

The CDR3 is CASSPLTRGSETQYF. For the CDR3, the DNA is TGCGCCAGCAGCCCGCTTACCCGGGGAAGCGAGACCCAGTACTTC. V is TRBV4-1 and J is TRBJ2-5; D might be TRBD2 (5 bases). This CDR3 spans 15 amino acids. Between the trimmed V and J ends, which lost 4 bases and 5 bases, there was a span of 17 bases. Germline V gene lookup returns CDR1 MGHRA and CDR2 YSYEKL.

The chain is built from TRBV27 and TRBJ2-7, with a possible D match to TRBD2 (5 bases). The length of the CDR3 is 14 residues. Trimming stripped 5 bases from V and 12 bases from J, with 23 bases between. The germline CDR1 and CDR2 sequences are MNHEY and SMNVEV (reference sequence). The CDR3 reads CASSLFSREPTLYF. CDR3 in DNA: TGTGCCAGCAGTCTGTTCTCTAGGGAGCCAACACTGTACTTC.

The chain links TRBV7-9 to TRBJ1-2; a possible D gene is TRBD1 (5 bases). Trimming took 1 base from V and 4 from J, leaving 13 bases between them. This CDR3 spans 15 amino acids. The germline V gene encodes CDR1 SEHNR and CDR2 FQNEAQ (reference sequence). The CDR3 nucleotides read TGTGCCAGCAGCTTAGGACCAGGGAAGGCCTATGGCTACACCTTC. It translates to CASSLGPGKAYGYTF.